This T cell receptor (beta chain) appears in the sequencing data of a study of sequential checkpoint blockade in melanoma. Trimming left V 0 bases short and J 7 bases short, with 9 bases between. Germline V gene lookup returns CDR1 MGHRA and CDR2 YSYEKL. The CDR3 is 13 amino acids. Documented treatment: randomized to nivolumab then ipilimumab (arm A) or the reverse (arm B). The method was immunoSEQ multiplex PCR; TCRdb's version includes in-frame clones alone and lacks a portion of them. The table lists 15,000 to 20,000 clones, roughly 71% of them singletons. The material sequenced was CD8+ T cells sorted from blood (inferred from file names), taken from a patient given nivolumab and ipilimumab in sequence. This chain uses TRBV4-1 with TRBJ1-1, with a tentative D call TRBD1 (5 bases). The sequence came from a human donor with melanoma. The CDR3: CASSQDQGVEAFF. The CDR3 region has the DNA TGCGCCAGCAGCCAAGATCAAGGGGTTGAAGCTTTCTTT.